This T cell receptor beta chain came from a study of T cell changes during pregnancy in multiple sclerosis. Data came from immunoSEQ multiplex PCR; TCRdb stores just in-frame clones and leaves some out. Of around 42,000 clones listed, roughly nine tenths are singletons. Germline assignment: CDR1 SEHNR and CDR2 FQNEAQ (reference sequence). The CDR3 runs to 14 residues. Trimming removed 5 bases at V and 2 bases at J, with 10 bases between. The source is a female donor with multiple sclerosis, enrolled in a pregnancy study. The sequencing here drew on CD4+ T cells from peripheral blood mononuclear cells, taken before pregnancy. The chain couples TRBV7-9 to TRBJ2-1; D unresolved. The CDR3 spells CASSPPRTYNEQFF. The DNA for the CDR3 is TGTGCCAGCAGCCCACCGAGAACCTACAATGAGCAGTTCTTC.